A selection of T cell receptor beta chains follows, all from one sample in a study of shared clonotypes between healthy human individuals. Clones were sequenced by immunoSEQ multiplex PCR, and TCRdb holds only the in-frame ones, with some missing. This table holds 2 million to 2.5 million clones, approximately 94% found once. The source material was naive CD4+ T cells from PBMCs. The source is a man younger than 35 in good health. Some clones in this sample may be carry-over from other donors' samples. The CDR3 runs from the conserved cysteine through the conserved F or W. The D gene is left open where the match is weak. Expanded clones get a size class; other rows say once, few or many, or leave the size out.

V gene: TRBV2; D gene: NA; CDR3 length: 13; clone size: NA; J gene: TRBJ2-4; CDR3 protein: CANSLEAKNIQYF; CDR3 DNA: TGTGCCAATTCCCTAGAGGCCAAAAACATTCAGTACTTC
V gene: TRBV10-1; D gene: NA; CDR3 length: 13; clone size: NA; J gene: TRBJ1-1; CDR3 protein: CASSDSMNTEAFF; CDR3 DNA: TGCGCCAGCAGTGACAGCATGAACACTGAAGCTTTCTTT
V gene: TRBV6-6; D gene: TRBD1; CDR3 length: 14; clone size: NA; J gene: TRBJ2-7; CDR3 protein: CASRSGTGDYEQYF; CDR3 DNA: TGTGCCAGCAGATCCGGGACAGGGGACTACGAGCAGTACTTC
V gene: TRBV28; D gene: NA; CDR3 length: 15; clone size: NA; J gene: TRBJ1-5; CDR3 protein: CASSSDSHSNQPQHF; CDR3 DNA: TGTGCCAGCAGTTCAGACAGCCATAGCAATCAGCCCCAGCATTTT
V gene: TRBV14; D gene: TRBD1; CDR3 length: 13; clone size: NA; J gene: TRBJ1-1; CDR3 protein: CASSPRGPTEAFF; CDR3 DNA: TGTGCCAGCAGCCCCAGGGGGCCCACTGAAGCTTTCTTT
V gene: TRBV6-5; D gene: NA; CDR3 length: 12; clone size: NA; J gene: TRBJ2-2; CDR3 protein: CASSSPSGELFF; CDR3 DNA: TGTGCCAGCAGTTCCCCCTCCGGGGAGCTGTTTTTT
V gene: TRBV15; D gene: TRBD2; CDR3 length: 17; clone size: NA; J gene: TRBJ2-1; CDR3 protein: CATSRGAMSSGYNEQFF; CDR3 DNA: TGTGCCACCAGCAGAGGGGCGATGTCTAGCGGCTACAATGAGCAGTTCTTC
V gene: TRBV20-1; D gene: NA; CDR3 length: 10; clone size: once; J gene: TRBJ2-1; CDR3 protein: CSLFGNEQFF; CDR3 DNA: TGCAGTCTATTTGGCAATGAGCAGTTCTTC
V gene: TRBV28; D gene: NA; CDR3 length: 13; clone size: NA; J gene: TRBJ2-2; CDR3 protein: CASRKRASGELFF; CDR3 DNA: TGTGCCAGCAGGAAAAGAGCCTCCGGGGAGCTGTTTTTT
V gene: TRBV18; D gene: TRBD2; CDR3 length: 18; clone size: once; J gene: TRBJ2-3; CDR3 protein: CASSLSRAGGPGTDTQYF; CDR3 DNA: TGTGCCAGCTCATTATCGAGGGCGGGAGGGCCTGGCACAGATACGCAGTATTTT
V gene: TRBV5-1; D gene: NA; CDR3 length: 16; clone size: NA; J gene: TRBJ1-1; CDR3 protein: CASSLAGGPFYTEAFF; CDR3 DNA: TGCGCCAGCAGCTTGGCCGGCGGGCCATTCTACACTGAAGCTTTCTTT
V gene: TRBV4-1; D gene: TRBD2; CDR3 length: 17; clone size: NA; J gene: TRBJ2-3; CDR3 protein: CASSPGTSADLTDTQYF; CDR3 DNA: TGCGCCAGCAGCCCCGGGACTAGCGCAGACCTCACAGATACGCAGTATTTT
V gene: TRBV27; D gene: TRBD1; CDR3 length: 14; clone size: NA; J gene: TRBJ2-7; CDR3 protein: CASRTGTGSIEQYF; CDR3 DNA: TGTGCCAGCAGGACCGGGACAGGGTCTATCGAGCAGTACTTC
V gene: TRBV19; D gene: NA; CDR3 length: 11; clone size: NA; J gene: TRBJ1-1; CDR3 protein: CASSLDTEAFF; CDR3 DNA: TGTGCCAGTAGTTTGGACACTGAAGCTTTCTTT
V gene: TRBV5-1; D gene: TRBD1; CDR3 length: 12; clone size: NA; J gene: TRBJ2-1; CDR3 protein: CASSLRGGEQFF; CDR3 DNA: TGCGCCAGCAGCTTGAGAGGGGGCGAGCAGTTCTTC
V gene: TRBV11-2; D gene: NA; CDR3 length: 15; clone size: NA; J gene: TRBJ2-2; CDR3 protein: CASSFRQANTGELFF; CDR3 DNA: TGTGCCAGCAGCTTCAGGCAAGCGAACACCGGGGAGCTGTTTTTT
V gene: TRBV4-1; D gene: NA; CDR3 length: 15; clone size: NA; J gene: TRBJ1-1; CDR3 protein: CASSQVRTPNTEAFF; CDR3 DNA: TGCGCCAGCAGCCAAGTTCGAACCCCGAACACTGAAGCTTTCTTT
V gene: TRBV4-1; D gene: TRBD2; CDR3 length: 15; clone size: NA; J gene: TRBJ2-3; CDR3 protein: CASSPRTSETDTQYF; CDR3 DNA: TGCGCCAGCAGCCCCCGGACTAGCGAAACAGATACGCAGTATTTT
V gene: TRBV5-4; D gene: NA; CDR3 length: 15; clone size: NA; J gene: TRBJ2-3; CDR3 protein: CASSLAGPYTDTQYF; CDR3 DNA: TGTGCCAGCAGCTTGGCCGGCCCATACACAGATACGCAGTATTTT
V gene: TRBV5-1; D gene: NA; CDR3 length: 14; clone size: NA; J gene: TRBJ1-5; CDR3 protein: CASSLGGENQPQHF; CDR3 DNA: TGCGCCAGCAGCTTAGGAGGGGAGAATCAGCCCCAGCATTTT
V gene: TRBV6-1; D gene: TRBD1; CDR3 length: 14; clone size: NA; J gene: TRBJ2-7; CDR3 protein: CATCWDRGVYEQYF; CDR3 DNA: TGTGCCACCTGTTGGGACAGGGGGGTGTACGAGCAGTACTTC
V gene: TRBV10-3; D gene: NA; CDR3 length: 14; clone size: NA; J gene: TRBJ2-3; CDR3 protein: CAISERPGRDTQYF; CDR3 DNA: TGTGCCATCAGTGAGCGACCGGGCAGGGATACGCAGTATTTT
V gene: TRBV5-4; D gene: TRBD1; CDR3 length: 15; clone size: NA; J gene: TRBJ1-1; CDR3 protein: CASSRSGGKDTEAFF; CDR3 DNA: TGTGCCAGCAGCAGGTCAGGGGGGAAAGACACTGAAGCTTTCTTT
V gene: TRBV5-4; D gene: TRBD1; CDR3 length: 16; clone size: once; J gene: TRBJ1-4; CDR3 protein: CASSEGQGGINEKLFF; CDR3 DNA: TGTGCCAGCAGCGAGGGACAGGGGGGGATCAATGAAAAACTGTTTTTT
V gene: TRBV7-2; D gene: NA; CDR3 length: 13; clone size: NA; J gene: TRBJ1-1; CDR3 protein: CASSFRRNTEAFF; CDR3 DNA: TGTGCCAGCAGCTTCCGACGCAACACTGAAGCTTTCTTT
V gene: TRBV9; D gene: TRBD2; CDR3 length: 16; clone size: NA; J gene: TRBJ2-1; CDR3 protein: CASSAMLAGGRYEQFF; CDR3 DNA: TGTGCCAGCAGCGCGATGCTAGCGGGAGGGAGGTATGAGCAGTTCTTC
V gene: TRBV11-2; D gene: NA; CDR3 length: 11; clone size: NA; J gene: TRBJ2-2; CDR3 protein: CASSLTGELFF; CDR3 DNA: TGTGCCAGCAGCTTGACCGGGGAGCTGTTTTTT
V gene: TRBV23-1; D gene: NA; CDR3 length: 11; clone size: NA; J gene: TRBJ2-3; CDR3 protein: CATPQWDTQYF; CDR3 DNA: TGCGCCACTCCGCAGTGGGATACGCAGTATTTT
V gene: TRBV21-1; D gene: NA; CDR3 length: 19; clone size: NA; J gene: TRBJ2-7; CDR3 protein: CASSTRVRDSGPRSYEQYF; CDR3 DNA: TGTGCCAGCAGCACTCGAGTAAGGGATAGCGGGCCCCGCTCCTACGAGCAGTACTTC
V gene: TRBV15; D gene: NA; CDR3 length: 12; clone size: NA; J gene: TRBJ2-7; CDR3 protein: CATSRSDSEQYF; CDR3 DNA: TGTGCCACCAGCAGATCAGACAGCGAGCAGTACTTC
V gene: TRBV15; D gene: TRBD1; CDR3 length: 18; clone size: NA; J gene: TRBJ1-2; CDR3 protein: CATSRKRYRGTENYGYTF; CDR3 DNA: TGTGCCACCAGCAGGAAACGGTACAGGGGTACAGAAAACTATGGCTACACCTTC